This T cell receptor (beta chain) comes out of a study of T cells in Graves' hyperthyroidism and ophthalmopathy. Uncontrolled infection, other autoimmune disease, pregnancy or lactation disqualified patients from enrolment. The authors took PBMCs from over 8.5 ml fresh peripheral blood. V dropped 4 bases and J dropped 2 bases, with 9 bases sitting between them. The CDR3 runs to 13 residues. Template material for amplifying TCR beta CDR3 regions consisted of RNA transcripts. During a first-round RT-PCR of the TCR CDR3, the HTBI primer set was used. TCRdb re-called the multiplex PCR reads through MiXCR, storing one row per CDR3 protein. The table has about 400,000 distinct CDR3 sequences, around 16% seen once.

The source is a woman between 18 and 29 years old with Graves' hyperthyroidism. Sequenced material: blood. The J gene is TRBJ2-7, the V gene TRBV12-3 or TRBV12-4, with D perhaps TRBD1 (6 bases). This CDR3 reads CASSWDTPYEQYF. In nucleotides, the CDR3 is TGTGCCAGCAGTTGGGACACTCCCTACGAGCAGTACTTC.